The following is a T cell receptor (beta chain) sequence with its context. Its antigen has not been determined. Qualities for individual bases were not recorded, and no much larger clone is one base off. This sample is part of a study of T cells in Graves' hyperthyroidism and ophthalmopathy (dated by TCRdb to between 2018 and 2020). Broadly, across the study: Peripheral blood was sampled at the time of initial diagnosis, prior to any treatment. To identify distinguishing TCR V-J signatures, a discovery cohort of about 100 patients was used, comprising some 43 with Graves' ophthalmopathy and 55 to 65 with stable Graves' hyperthyroidism. Whether ophthalmopathy could be predicted prospectively was tested in an independent validation cohort made up of 18 to 20 hyperthyroidism patients plus 17 patients who later progressed to ophthalmopathy. The 75 to 100 discovery patients were randomly split 7:3 into training and test sets. In addition, the study compared T-cell repertoires in thyroid tissue and in blood from several Graves' hyperthyroidism patients. Following sampling, methimazole starting at 30 mg daily was given to hyperthyroidism patients, and high-dose intravenous methylprednisolone was given to ophthalmopathy patients. The paper describes TCR Vbeta CDR3 sequencing of 120 to 150 peripheral blood samples, made up of some 40 ophthalmopathy patients, around 78 hyperthyroidism patients and 17 progressor patients. On the study overall, not on this receptor specifically: Sample size was not statistically predetermined, and investigators were not blinded to group allocation. In validation, the model predicted progression to ophthalmopathy with 65% to 71% sensitivity and approximately 78% specificity, a median of 6.5 months before onset. Most expanded thyroid clonotypes (frequency above 0.001) were also detected in blood, suggesting blood repertoires may reflect thyroid immune responses. A 13 V-J signature model separated ophthalmopathy from stable hyperthyroidism, with roughly 88% sensitivity and around 84% specificity in cross-validation and 80%/75% in testing.

The germline V gene sets CDR1 to KGHSH and CDR2 to LQKENI. The CDR3 goes from the cysteine to the phenylalanine over 15 residues. Left in the record is the CDR3 DNA by itself, 45 bases read in frame from the first base. The V end loses 3 bases and the J end loses 1 base, and a stretch of 10 bases separates them. TCR beta CDR3 regions were amplified from RNA transcripts. For the first round of RT-PCR on the TCR CDR3, the HTBI primer set was used together with the Qiagen OneStep RT-PCR kit. Libraries were constructed in a second round of multiplex PCR, after which size selection and purification were carried out. The libraries were sequenced on an Illumina HiSeq2000 using paired-end 100 bp reads. Processing in the source paper ran as follows. SOAPnuke was used to process the raw data, removing reads that contained adapters or uncalled bases, had a mean Phred below 15, or lacked an exact match to the constant primer or identifier. COPE v1.2.5 was used to merge the high-quality paired reads, and each unique nucleotide sequence was defined as a clonotype. Clonotypes were aligned to IMGT TRBV, TRBD and TRBJ reference segments using MiTCR v1.1. The analysis included only V-J combinations with a frequency above 0.0001, which together covered 99.2% of the repertoires. The TCS score was defined as the ratio of F50 (clonal expansion) to E x V (chaos), calculated using BLOSUM62-based TCRdist between CDR3 peptides within each V-J. Welch's t-statistics and random forest reduced 500 to 650 V-J features to under 15, which were used in a naive Bayes classifier (R e1071). Starting from the raw public reads, TCRdb applied fastp trimming at Q25, assembled clones with MiXCR and retained in-frame beta chains. Entries that share a CDR3 protein sequence are merged under the most common genes and DNA. The V and J calls follow TCRdb's processing rather than the paper's. In this sample the table shows roughly 350,000 distinct CDR3 sequences, 11% to 15% of which occur a single time. The ten top clones hold around 23% of the sample.

Stable Graves' hyperthyroidism was defined as the absence of progression to ophthalmopathy over 18 months of follow-up. Hyperthyroidism patients were newly diagnosed, with disease duration under 2 months, and aged 18 to 65 years. The study excluded patients with uncontrolled infections, other autoimmune diseases, pregnancy or lactation. Clinical symptoms, serum thyroxine and TRAb, thyroid ultrasound, and orbital computed tomography formed the basis for the diagnoses. PBMCs were isolated from 10 ml of fresh peripheral blood by Ficoll-Paque density gradient centrifugation. Total RNA was extracted using Trizol reagent, and RNA quality was assessed on an Agilent 2100 Bioanalyzer.

The sample consisted of blood. The clonotype originates from a woman aged 25-40 years with Graves' hyperthyroidism. The chain was built from TRBV18 and TRBJ2-1; D gene: possibly TRBD2, on 5 matching bases. The DNA sequence follows: TGTGCCAGCTCACCTGGGAGTCGGTCCTACAATGAGCAGTTCTTC. Its coded protein is CASSPGSRSYNEQFF.